The present entry profiles one T cell receptor beta chain with its context. This clonotype was detected only a few times. Its target antigen remains unknown. Base qualities are missing; no much larger clone stands one base away. CDR1 and CDR2 are drawn from the germline V gene (reference sequence): GTSNPN, SVGIG. V is pared back by 1 base and J by 8 bases, with 14 bases lying between the germline termini. Including cysteine and phenylalanine, the CDR3 has 13 amino acids. Just the 39-base CDR3 DNA is kept, in frame starting at base 1. These data are taken from a study of regulatory T cells in long-lasting Graves disease (dated by TCRdb to the early 2020s). For context, the study as a whole: Persistent Graves' disease was defined as antithyroid drug treatment for over 5 years with persistently positive TSH receptor autoantibodies. This study used TCR sequencing and RNA sequencing of peripheral blood to compare persistent Graves' disease patients against newly diagnosed Graves' disease patients. The study was registered as a clinical trial and conducted in China. A total of around 35 samples were covered by TCR sequencing, comprising roughly 13 persistent and about 20 newly diagnosed Graves' disease patients. In the clinical cohort, patients with persistent Graves' disease had used antithyroid drugs for an average of about 9.3 years. On the study overall, not on this receptor specifically: Compared with newly diagnosed patients, patients with persistent Graves' disease had lower TCR Shannon entropy and fewer highly expanded clones, which suggests clonal expansion. Sequencing and analysis were restricted to the TCR beta chain. More public clonotypes were shared among persistent patients (roughly 2,700) than among newly diagnosed patients (just under 1,000). The study examined only peripheral blood because the primary lesion, thyroid tissue, could not be accessed. TRBV28, TRBJ1-2 and TRBJ2-5 were preferentially used in persistent disease, while TRBV20-1 and TRBJ2-1 were favored in newly diagnosed disease. As a limitation, the authors acknowledged that the small sample size may reduce accuracy.

The sample's time point label, in plain terms: persistent/refractory GD, antithyroid drugs over 5 years with positive TRAb. RNA was extracted from PBMCs in TRIzol for both TCR sequencing and RNA sequencing. The diagnosis of Graves' disease followed American Thyroid Association guidelines. The patients came from an endocrinology department in Xi'an, China. From each patient, roughly 9 milliliters of peripheral blood was collected into an EDTA anticoagulant tube. Ficoll Paque Plus density gradient separation was used to isolate PBMCs, and no additional T cell sorting was done. RNA quality was checked with an Agilent 2100 Bioanalyzer and agarose gel, and concentration with a NanoDrop 2000. Library creation used multiplex PCR. The sequencer was an Illumina HiSeq 4000. CDR3 regions were amplified by Arm-PCR with iRepertoire HTBI primers to construct TCR beta libraries. Gel purification was performed on PCR products prior to sequencing. The paper's processing steps were these. Gene usage analysis of CDR3 amino acid clonotypes relied on the 55 to 80 TRBV and 12 to 15 TRBJ segments identified across samples. COPE and FqMerger were used to merge filtered high-quality paired reads into contigs. Contigs were aligned with BLAST to IMGT TRBV, TRBD and TRBJ reference genes, and CDR3 was defined per IMGT. Clonotypes above 0.1% frequency were classified as highly expanded clones. Repertoire diversity was measured by Shannon entropy, and V-J evenness by the Gini coefficient. Public clonotypes were defined as clonotypes shared by more than one individual. TCRdb passed the public sequencing reads through fastp at Q25 and MiXCR, retaining productive beta sequences. Each entry is one CDR3 protein sequence, shown with its most common DNA and genes. The V and J calls follow TCRdb's processing rather than the paper's. This sample gives about 430,000 distinct CDR3 sequences in total; roughly 23% of them show up just once. The ten largest clones capture about 13% of the sample.

The sample was peripheral blood mononuclear cells (PBMCs), taken when the disease was refractory, from a patient treated with antithyroid drugs. The chain is made from TRBV30 and TRBJ1-2, with an unclear D gene assignment. The receptor was derived from a female donor with Graves disease. The CDR3 reads CAWSGLHGVGYTF. The nucleotides are TGTGCCTGGAGTGGCCTTCATGGTGTCGGCTACACCTTC.